This TCR beta chain was captured in a study of a mutant IDH1 vaccine in newly diagnosed glioma. Across the study: Patients had received radiotherapy, temozolomide, or both previously, most receiving both. Study-wide results and caveats: Top peripheral T cell clonotype shifts appeared unrelated to pseudoprogression. A vaccine-induced immune response developed in about 93% of the patients.

Note on this clone: Its antigen is currently unknown.

Libraries were prepared by immunoSEQ multiplex PCR; TCRdb keeps only in-frame clonotypes and omits some of them. The sample gives some 87,000 clones, around 80% of which show up once; around 7.5% is in the top ten. Stated time point: baseline, week 1 (first vaccination visit). The treatment is: pre-vaccination baseline after standard-of-care therapy. Donors' newly diagnosed IDH1-mutant WHO grade 3 or 4 astrocytomas lacked nuclear ATRX. This specimen consisted of PBMCs, obtained from a glioma patient treated with radiotherapy, temozolomide or both. This sequence originates from a middle-aged man with glioma.

CDR3 in amino acids: CASSLRDWDYGYTF. The CDR3 nucleotides are TGCGCCAGCAGCTTGAGGGATTGGGACTATGGCTACACCTTC. The rearrangement joins TRBV5-1 to TRBJ1-2; D is unresolved. The V and J ends lost 1 base and 3 bases respectively, with 10 bases between them. CDR3 length: 14 residues. CDR1 is SGHRS, CDR2 YFSETQ, per germline.